Presented here are 27 T cell receptor beta chains from one specimen sequenced in a study of cytomegalovirus exposure and HLA in healthy donors. Amplification used 60 Vbeta primers and 13 Jbeta primers. TCRdb's copy holds only in-frame clones and misses some; the assay was immunoSEQ multiplex PCR. This sample has about 150,000 clones, with over 60% found just once. Specimen: PBMCs. The receptors derive from a man between 35 and 55 years old in good health and CMV-seropositive.

The chain couples TRBV2 to TRBJ2-5; TRBD2 aligns across 7 bases. Germline values: CDR1 SNHLY, CDR2 FYNNEI. The CDR3 runs to 14 residues. The V gene end was trimmed by 10 bases and the J gene end by 3 bases; junction bases not matched to a gene: 11. The DNA for the CDR3 is TGTGCCACCACACGTAGCGGGCGGAAAGAGACCCAGTACTTC. Encoded protein: CATTRSGRKETQYF.

The chain links TRBV7-2 to TRBJ1-1; TRBD1 is a possible D gene (5 bases). This CDR3 has 13 amino acids. CDR1 and CDR2 (germline): SGHTA, FQGNSA. Trimming stripped 0 bases from V and 7 bases from J, with 9 bases between. The CDR3 is CASSLAGGYEAFF. CDR3 nucleotide sequence: TGTGCCAGCAGCTTAGCGGGGGGATATGAAGCTTTCTTT.

The chain carries TRBV11-2 and TRBJ2-2; D uncertain. The CDR3 is made up of 15 amino acids. CDR1 and CDR2 (germline): SGHAT, FQNNGV. V lost 5 bases, J lost 0 bases, and 10 bases lay in between. CDR3 nucleotide sequence: TGTGCCAGCAGCACTCGAGAGGCGAACACCGGGGAGCTGTTTTTT. The encoded protein is CASSTREANTGELFF. The entire variable domain, with the rest obtained from reference TRBV11-2 and TRBJ2-2, is as follows: EAGVAQSPRYKIIEKRQSVAFWCNPISGHATLYWYQQILGQGPKLLIQFQNNGVVDDSQLPKDRFSAERLKGVDSTLKIQPAKLEDSAVYLCASSTREANTGELFFGEGSRLTVL.

The chain joins TRBV5-1 to TRBJ2-1, with unresolved D. The length of the CDR3 is 13 residues. Trimming removed 3 bases at V and 2 bases at J, with 6 bases between. Germline values: CDR1 SGHRS, CDR2 YFSETQ. Written as DNA, the CDR3 is TGCGCCAGCAGCTCCCCGGCCTACAATGAGCAGTTCTTC. Its protein product is CASSSPAYNEQFF.

This chain uses TRBV5-4 with TRBJ1-3, with D possibly TRBD1 on 6 matching bases. Germline CDR1 is SGHNT and CDR2 is YYREEE (reference sequence). Trimming pared 2 bases from V and 6 bases from J, leaving 12 bases between. This CDR3 has 14 residues. CDR3 amino acids: CASSLQGIKNTIYF. The CDR3 nucleotides are TGTGCCAGCAGCTTACAGGGTATTAAAAACACCATATATTTT.

The rearrangement joins TRBV4-1 to TRBJ1-1, with D unresolved. This CDR3 spans 18 amino acids. The germline V gene encodes CDR1 MGHRA and CDR2 YSYEKL. V was pared by 1 base and J by 1 base, with 19 bases between. The CDR3 bases are TGCGCCAGCAGCCAAGTGGCTTTAGAGGAAGCCCCGAACACTGAAGCTTTCTTT. Translating gives CASSQVALEEAPNTEAFF.

The chain employs TRBV2 and TRBJ1-4; 7 bases map to TRBD1. The CDR3 covers 14 residues. After removal of 5 bases from V and 8 bases from J, the junction contained 8 bases not matched to a gene. CDR1 SNHLY and CDR2 FYNNEI come from the germline V gene. CDR3 sequence: CASSSTGRFEKLFF. The CDR3 bases are TGTGCCAGCAGTTCGACAGGGAGGTTCGAAAAACTGTTTTTT.

The CDR3 protein is CASSLVVGAGGYTF. CDR3 nucleotide sequence: TGTGCCAGCAGCTTGGTTGTGGGGGCCGGCGGCTACACCTTC. The chain joins TRBV5-4 to TRBJ1-2; D possibly corresponds to TRBD1 (6 bases). The CDR3 totals 14 residues. V was clipped by 0 bases and J by 8 bases, with 14 bases between them. CDR1 is SGHNT and CDR2 is YYREEE in the germline V gene (reference sequence).

V and J are TRBV18 and TRBJ1-5; D is possibly TRBD1 (5 bases). Trimming left V 3 bases short and J 7 bases short, with 10 bases between. The CDR3 runs to 13 residues. Germline CDR1 reads KGHSH; CDR2 reads LQKENI. The CDR3 loop reads CASSPGGYQPQHF. The CDR3 DNA sequence: TGTGCCAGCTCACCGGGGGGGTACCAGCCCCAGCATTTT.

This clone showed up just a few times. The chain carries TRBV28 and TRBJ2-7, with 8 positions matching TRBD1. Germline loops: CDR1 MDHEN, CDR2 SYDVKM. The trim removed 5 bases at V and 10 bases at J, leaving 1 base unmatched. The CDR3 covers 10 residues. The CDR3 sequence: CASSGQGQYF. The DNA for the CDR3 is TGTGCCAGCAGTGGACAGGGCCAGTACTTC.

The chain uses TRBV5-1 and TRBJ2-6; the D gene is possibly TRBD2 (5 bases). CDR1 SGHRS and CDR2 YFSETQ come from the germline V gene. This CDR3 has 16 amino acids. V lost 4 bases and J lost 0, with 11 bases in between. This CDR3 reads CASSTRGGSGANVLTF. The DNA for the CDR3 is TGCGCCAGCAGCACTCGGGGTGGCTCTGGGGCCAACGTCCTGACTTTC.

Ten or more counts support this clone. The chain couples TRBV5-6 to TRBJ1-3; D remains unclear. V dropped 2 bases and J dropped 4 bases, with 10 bases sitting between them. Looked up from germline, CDR1 is SGHDT and CDR2 is YYEEEE. This CDR3 is built from 14 residues. The CDR3 DNA reads as TGTGCCAGCAGCTTCGGGAGCAAGGGAAACACCATATATTTT. Translated, it gives CASSFGSKGNTIYF.

This clone has just a few counts. The rearrangement joins TRBV14 to TRBJ2-1; a weak D match, TRBD2 (6 bases). The CDR3 loop spans 17 amino acids. From germline, CDR1 is SGHDN and CDR2 FVKESK. V lost 3 bases to trimming and J lost 6 bases, with 21 bases between them. The CDR3 protein is CASSQFTGTQTFNEQFF. The CDR3 DNA follows: TGTGCCAGCAGCCAGTTTACCGGGACTCAAACTTTCAATGAGCAGTTCTTC. Full variable domain (rest looked up from reference TRBV14 and TRBJ2-1): EAGVTQFPSHSVIEKGQTVTLRCDPISGHDNLYWYRRVMGKEIKFLLHFVKESKQDESGMPNNRFLAERTGGTYSTLKVQPAELEDSGVYFCASSQFTGTQTFNEQFFGPGTRLTVL.

The chain employs TRBV7-9 and TRBJ1-4, with D tentatively TRBD1 (5 bases). Deletions cut 5 bases from V and 7 bases from J, with 17 bases between. In germline, CDR1 is SEHNR, CDR2 FQNEAQ (reference sequence). The CDR3 runs 15 residues. CDR3 residues: CASSLRRDQGEKLFF. As DNA, the CDR3 is TGTGCCAGCAGCCTTAGGCGAGACCAGGGTGAAAAACTGTTTTTT. The full variable domain, rest sourced from reference TRBV7-9 and TRBJ1-4, is DTGVSQNPRHKITKRGQNVTFRCDPISEHNRLYWYRQTLGQGPEFLTYFQNEAQLEKSRLLSDRFSAERPKGSFSTLEIQRTEQGDSAMYLCASSLRRDQGEKLFFGSGTQLSVL.

The chain links TRBV5-1 to TRBJ1-6; 8 bases are shared with TRBD1. V was clipped by 4 bases and J by 10 bases; unmatched bases: 7. Germline V CDR1 and CDR2: SGHRS, YFSETQ. This CDR3 has 14 amino acids. The CDR3 here is CASSPTGERSPLHF. In DNA form, the CDR3 reads TGCGCCAGCAGCCCGACAGGGGAGCGATCACCCCTCCACTTT.

The J gene is TRBJ2-2, the V gene TRBV4-1; a possible D gene is TRBD2 (5 bases). CDR3 length: 14 amino acids. Germline V gene data show CDR1 as MGHRA and CDR2 as YSYEKL. With 3 bases removed from V and 2 bases from J, the gap between germline ends came to 7 bases. The CDR3 protein is CASSHDYNTGELFF. In DNA form, the CDR3 reads TGCGCCAGCAGCCATGACTACAACACCGGGGAGCTGTTTTTT.

This sequence joins TRBV6-5 and TRBJ2-5; D is uncertain. Deletions cut 7 bases from V and 5 bases from J, with 20 bases between. This CDR3 comprises 15 residues. Germline V gene data show CDR1 as MNHEY and CDR2 as SVGAGI. The CDR3 is CASMSLTTLRETQYF. CDR3 sequence (DNA): TGTGCCAGCATGTCACTAACTACCCTTCGGGAGACCCAGTACTTC.

The chain carries TRBV5-1 and TRBJ2-1; perhaps TRBD2 as D (5 bases). CDR3 length equals 16 residues. The germline V gene encodes CDR1 SGHRS and CDR2 YFSETQ. V lost 0 bases, J lost 6 bases, and 16 bases lay in between. Here the CDR3 reads CASSLDTSYYSNEQFF. The CDR3, as DNA: TGCGCCAGCAGCTTGGATACTAGTTACTACAGCAATGAGCAGTTCTTC. Supplemented by reference TRBV5-1 and TRBJ2-1, the full variable domain reads KAGVTQTPRYLIKTRGQQVTLSCSPISGHRSVSWYQQTPGQGLQFLFEYFSETQRNKGNFPGRFSGRQFSNSRSEMNVSTLELGDSALYLCASSLDTSYYSNEQFFGPGTRLTVL.

The J gene is TRBJ1-1, the V gene TRBV28; 7 nucleotides match TRBD1. The V gene end was trimmed by 5 bases and the J gene end by 0 bases; junction bases not matched to a gene: 9. Germline values: CDR1 MDHEN, CDR2 SYDVKM. The CDR3 is made up of 16 amino acids. The CDR3 reads CASSKKTGSMNTEAFF. CDR3 DNA: TGTGCCAGCAGTAAAAAGACAGGGAGCATGAACACTGAAGCTTTCTTT.

V is TRBV30 and J is TRBJ2-3; 8 bases are shared with TRBD2. Per the germline V gene, CDR1 is GTSNPN and CDR2 is SVGIG (reference sequence). J gave up 3 bases and V 1 base, and 6 bases lay outside the gene matches. The CDR3 has 15 amino acids. As DNA, the CDR3 is TGTGCCTGGAGTGGTGCGGGAGGAAGGACAGATACGCAGTATTTT. It specifies CAWSGAGGRTDTQYF.

The rearrangement uses TRBV5-1 and TRBJ2-3; TRBD1 is a possible D gene (5 bases). The V end lost 2 bases, the J end lost 4 bases, and 17 bases lay between the germline ends. The CDR3 is made up of 16 amino acids. Looked up from germline, CDR1 is SGHRS and CDR2 is YFSETQ. The CDR3 region has the DNA TGCGCCAGCAGCTTCTCGGACACCCCGGGCGCAGATACGCAGTATTTT. Amino acid sequence: CASSFSDTPGADTQYF.

This chain uses TRBV6-5 with TRBJ2-4, with D maybe TRBD2 (6 bases). Germline CDR1 is MNHEY and CDR2 is SVGAGI. V dropped 3 bases and J dropped 8 bases, with 17 bases sitting between them. The CDR3 runs to 15 residues. The CDR3 region has the DNA TGTGCCAGCAGTTATTCGGGGACGGGAGAGGACATTCAGTACTTC. Amino acids: CASSYSGTGEDIQYF.

The rearrangement joins TRBV18 to TRBJ2-7; 9 bases are a match to TRBD2. The V segment lost 6 bases and the J segment 3 bases; nucleotides outside the gene matches: 9. There are 15 residues in the CDR3. The germline V gene has CDR1 KGHSH and CDR2 LQKENI. CDR3 sequence reads: CASSLASGAYYEQYF. The CDR3 DNA reads as TGTGCCAGCTCTCTCGCTAGCGGGGCATACTACGAGCAGTACTTC.

The rearrangement joins TRBV9 to TRBJ2-1; D is unresolved. This CDR3 is built from 15 residues. V was clipped by 1 base and J by 8 bases, with 16 bases between them. The germline V gene encodes CDR1 SGDLS and CDR2 YYNGEE. The CDR3 DNA reads TGTGCCAGCAGCGTAACAGCCCATCCGTCGTATGAGCAGTTCTTC. Its protein product is CASSVTAHPSYEQFF.

The V gene is TRBV4-1, the J gene TRBJ2-2; maybe TRBD1 (6 bases). The germline V and J ends were trimmed by 1 base and 5 bases, with 11 bases remaining between them. The germline V gene has CDR1 MGHRA and CDR2 YSYEKL. The CDR3 is 15 amino acids. CDR3 residues: CASSQGIRGTGELFF. For the CDR3, the DNA is TGCGCCAGCAGCCAAGGAATCAGGGGTACCGGGGAGCTGTTTTTT.

CDR3 coding DNA: TGTGCCAGCAGCTTGGGGAGGGCCCCAGATACGCAGTATTTT. It specifies CASSLGRAPDTQYF. The chain uses TRBV7-6 and TRBJ2-3; 7 bases align to TRBD2. V shed 3 bases and J 4 bases; nucleotides not matched to a gene: 4. This CDR3 comprises 14 residues. Germline V CDR1 and CDR2: SGHVS, FNYEAQ.

The chain couples TRBV4-1 to TRBJ2-3; the D gene is possibly TRBD2 (6 bases). Germline assignment: CDR1 MGHRA and CDR2 YSYEKL. This CDR3 spans 14 amino acids. V gave up 10 bases and J gave up 2 bases, with 16 bases separating them. The CDR3 spells CAIPSGGITDTQYF. CDR3 nucleotides: TGCGCCATCCCTTCCGGAGGGATCACAGATACGCAGTATTTT.